This T cell receptor beta chain was documented in a study of blood T cell repertoires in COVID-19. Study summary: Samples taken during acute and convalescent COVID-19 were collected in the United States, Italy and Spain. T cells, B-cell-depleted T cells, or PBMCs supplied cDNA or gDNA.

Germline V gene sequence: CDR1 SGDLS, CDR2 YYNGEE. The CDR3 runs 15 residues. The V segment lost 2 bases and the J segment 6 bases; nucleotides outside the gene matches: 5. The table came from immunoSEQ multiplex PCR; TCRdb's copy has only in-frame clones and leaves some out. The sample records about 240,000 clones, approximately 88% being singletons. The receptor comes from a woman between 25 and 40 years old with acute or convalescent COVID-19. The chain employs TRBV9 and TRBJ2-2; TRBD2 matches at 9 bases. The specimen was peripheral blood. Here the CDR3 reads CASSVAGGPPGELFF. In DNA, the CDR3 is TGTGCCAGCAGCGTCGCGGGAGGGCCTCCCGGGGAGCTGTTTTTT.